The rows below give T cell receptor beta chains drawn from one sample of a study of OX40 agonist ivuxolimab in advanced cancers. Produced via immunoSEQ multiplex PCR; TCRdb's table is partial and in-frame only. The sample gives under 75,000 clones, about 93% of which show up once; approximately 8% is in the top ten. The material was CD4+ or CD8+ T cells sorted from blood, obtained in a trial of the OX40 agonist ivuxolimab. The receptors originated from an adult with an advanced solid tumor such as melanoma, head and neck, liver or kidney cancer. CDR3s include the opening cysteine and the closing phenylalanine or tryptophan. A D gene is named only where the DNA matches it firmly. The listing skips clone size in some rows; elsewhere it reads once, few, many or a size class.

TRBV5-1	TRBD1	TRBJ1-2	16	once	TGCGCCAGCAGCTTGTATGGGACAGGGATCTCGCATGGCTACACCTTC	CASSLYGTGISHGYTF
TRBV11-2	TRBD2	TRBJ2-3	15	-	TGCGCCAGCAGCCAAGAAAGCGGGGGCACAGATACGCAGTATTTT	CASSQESGGTDTQYF
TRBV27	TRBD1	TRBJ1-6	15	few	TGTGCCAGCAGTTTATCGACAGGGGTAGGGTCACCCCTCCACTTT	CASSLSTGVGSPLHF
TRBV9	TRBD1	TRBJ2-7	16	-	TGTGCCAGCAGCGACGGCCGGGACAGGGGCTCCTACGAGCAGTACTTC	CASSDGRDRGSYEQYF
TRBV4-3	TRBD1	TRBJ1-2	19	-	TGCGCCAGCAGCCAAGATGCCGGGACAGGGGCCCTCATCGACGGGGGCTACACCTTC	CASSQDAGTGALIDGGYTF
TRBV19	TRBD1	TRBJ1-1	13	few	TGTGCCAGTAGTATTCAGGGGGCTACTGAAGCTTTCTTT	CASSIQGATEAFF
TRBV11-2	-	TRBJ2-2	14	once	TGTGCCAGCAGCTTAGGGGGAAGCACCGGGGAGCTGTTTTTT	CASSLGGSTGELFF
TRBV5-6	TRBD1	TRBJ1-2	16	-	TGTGCCAGCAGCTTGAGGCCGGGACAGGGTTACTATGGCTACACCTTC	CASSLRPGQGYYGYTF
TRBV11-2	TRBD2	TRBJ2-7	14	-	TGTGCCAGCAGCTTAGGCGGGGGGAAATTCGAGCAGTACTTC	CASSLGGGKFEQYF
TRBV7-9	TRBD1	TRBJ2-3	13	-	TGTGCCAGCTATACAGGGGGAGACGATACGCAGTATTTT	CASYTGGDDTQYF
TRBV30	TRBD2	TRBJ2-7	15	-	TGTGCCTGGAGTTTATCCTGGCGGGAGTACTACGAGCAGTACTTC	CAWSLSWREYYEQYF
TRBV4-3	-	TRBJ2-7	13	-	TGCGCCAGCAGCCAGTCGACAGGTTACGAGCAGTACTTC	CASSQSTGYEQYF
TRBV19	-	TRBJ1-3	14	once	TGTGCCAGTAGTCCCGGAACCTCTGGAAACACCATATATTTT	CASSPGTSGNTIYF
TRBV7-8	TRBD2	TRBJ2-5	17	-	TGTGCCAGCAGCTTAGGGGGCGGGGGGGCCTCTCAAGAGACCCAGTACTTC	CASSLGGGGASQETQYF
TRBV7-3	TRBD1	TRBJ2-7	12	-	TGTGCCACCAGGACAGGGTCCTACGAGCAGTACTTC	CATRTGSYEQYF
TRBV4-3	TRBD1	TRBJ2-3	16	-	TGCGCCAGCAGCCGCGACAGGGGGCTCTACACAGATACGCAGTATTTT	CASSRDRGLYTDTQYF
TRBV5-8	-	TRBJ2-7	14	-	TGTGCCAGCAGCTTGCGGCGAGGGATCAGCGAGCAGTACTTC	CASSLRRGISEQYF
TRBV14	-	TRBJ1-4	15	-	TGTGCCAGCAGCCAAGATGTGGGGACTAATGAAAAACTGTTTTTT	CASSQDVGTNEKLFF
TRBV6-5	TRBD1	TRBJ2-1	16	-	TGTGCCAGCAGTTACTCGACAGGGAGCTCCTACAATGAGCAGTTCTTC	CASSYSTGSSYNEQFF
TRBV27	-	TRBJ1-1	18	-	TGTGCCAGCAGCCTCCTTTCGGCCGGGGGGGTCATGAACACTGAAGCTTTCTTT	CASSLLSAGGVMNTEAFF
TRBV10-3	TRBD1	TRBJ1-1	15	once	TGTGCCATCAGCGGACAGGAGAGCGTAGGCACTGAAGCTTTCTTT	CAISGQESVGTEAFF
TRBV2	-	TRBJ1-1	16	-	TGTGCCAGCAGAGAAAGATTTACAGGGTTGAACACTGAAGCTTTCTTT	CASRERFTGLNTEAFF
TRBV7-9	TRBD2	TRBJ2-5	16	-	TGTGCCAGCAGCCTGGGACTAGCGGGGGGGCGGAAGACCCAGTACTTC	CASSLGLAGGRKTQYF
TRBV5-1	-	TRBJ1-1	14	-	TGCGCCAGCAGCTTCCGGGGCCCGAACACTGAAGCTTTCTTT	CASSFRGPNTEAFF
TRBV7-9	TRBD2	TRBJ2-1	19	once	TGTGCCAGCAGCATCCGCCCTTCCCCCTCAAGCGGGGCCTACAATGAGCAGTTCTTC	CASSIRPSPSSGAYNEQFF
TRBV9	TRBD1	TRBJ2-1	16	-	TGTGCCAGCAGCGGCGACAGGGGCCCCCCCTACAATGAGCAGTTCTTC	CASSGDRGPPYNEQFF
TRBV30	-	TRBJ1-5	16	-	TGTGCCTGGAGTGTAAAGGGACTCGGTTCCTATCAGCCCCAGCATTTT	CAWSVKGLGSYQPQHF
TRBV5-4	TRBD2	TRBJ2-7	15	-	TGTGCCAGCAGCACCAACACCGGGACTAGCGACGAGCAGTACTTC	CASSTNTGTSDEQYF
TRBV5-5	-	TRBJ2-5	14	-	TGTGCCAGCAGCTTGCGGCAGGAGGCAGAGACCCAGTACTTC	CASSLRQEAETQYF
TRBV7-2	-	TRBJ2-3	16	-	TGTGCCAGCAGCCCATTATCCATACCTAGCACAGATACGCAGTATTTT	CASSPLSIPSTDTQYF
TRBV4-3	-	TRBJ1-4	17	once	TGCGCCAGCAGCCAAGGCCCAGCGACACAGCCTAATGAAAAACTGTTTTTT	CASSQGPATQPNEKLFF
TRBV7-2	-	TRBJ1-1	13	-	TGTGCCAGCAGCTTTGGTGGGCCCCTCGAAGCTTTCTTT	CASSFGGPLEAFF
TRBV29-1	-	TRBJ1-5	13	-	TGCAGCGCTAGGGGTGGGTTCAATCAGCCCCAGCATTTT	CSARGGFNQPQHF
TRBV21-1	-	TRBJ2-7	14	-	TGTGCCAGCCTATTACAGGGGGCAGATTACGAGCAGTACTTC	CASLLQGADYEQYF
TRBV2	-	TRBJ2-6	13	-	TGTGCCAGCATCAGCTCTGGGGCCAACGTCCTGACTTTC	CASISSGANVLTF
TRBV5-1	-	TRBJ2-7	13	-	TGCGCCAGCAGCATGACACCATCCTACGAGCAGTACTTC	CASSMTPSYEQYF
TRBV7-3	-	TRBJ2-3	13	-	TGTGCCAGCAGCTTAAAGGACACAGATACGCAGTATTTT	CASSLKDTDTQYF
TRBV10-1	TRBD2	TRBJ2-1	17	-	TGCGCCAGCAGTGTCGAGCGGGGGCCCCAAAGAGGCAATGAGCAGTTCTTC	CASSVERGPQRGNEQFF
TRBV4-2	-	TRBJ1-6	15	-	TGTGCCAGCAGTCCAGGGAGCTCCTATAATTCACCCCTCCACTTT	CASSPGSSYNSPLHF
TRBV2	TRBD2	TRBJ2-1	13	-	TGTGCCATCGTGAGCGGGGGTTACAATGAGCAGTTCTTC	CAIVSGGYNEQFF
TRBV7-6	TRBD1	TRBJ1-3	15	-	TGTGCCAGCAGCACCGCAGGGGGCTCTGGAAACACCATATATTTT	CASSTAGGSGNTIYF
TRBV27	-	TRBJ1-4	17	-	TGTGCCAGCAGATCGATCAGGGGACACACAACTAATGAAAAACTGTTTTTT	CASRSIRGHTTNEKLFF
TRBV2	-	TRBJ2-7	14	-	TGTGCCAGCAGTGAATGGGTGGGGTCGGGCGAGCAGTACTTC	CASSEWVGSGEQYF
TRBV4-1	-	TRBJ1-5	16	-	TGCGCCAGCAGCCCCCGCGCACAGTATAGCAATCAGCCCCAGCATTTT	CASSPRAQYSNQPQHF
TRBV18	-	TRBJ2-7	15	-	TGTGCCAGCTCACCAGAACCAGGGGATCTATACGAGCAGTACTTC	CASSPEPGDLYEQYF
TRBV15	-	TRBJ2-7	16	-	TGTGCCACCAGCAGAGGTTTAGAGGGGGGGTGGTACGAGCAGTACTTC	CATSRGLEGGWYEQYF
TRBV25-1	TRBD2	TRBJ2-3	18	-	TGTGCCAGCAGTGAGCTATCGGGACTAGCGGGGAACACAGATACGCAGTATTTT	CASSELSGLAGNTDTQYF
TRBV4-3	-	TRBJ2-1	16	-	TGCGCCAGCAGCCAAGATTCCGTAGGCTCCTACAATGAGCAGTTCTTC	CASSQDSVGSYNEQFF
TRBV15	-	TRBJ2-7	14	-	TGTGCCACCAGCGGGGGGGCGGCCCCCAACGAGCAGTACTTC	CATSGGAAPNEQYF
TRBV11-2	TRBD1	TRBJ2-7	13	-	TGTGCCAGCAGCCTTGGACAGGACTACGAGCAGTACTTC	CASSLGQDYEQYF
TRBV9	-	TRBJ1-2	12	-	TGTGCCAGCAGCGTAGGAGGTACGGGCTACACCTTC	CASSVGGTGYTF
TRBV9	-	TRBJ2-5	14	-	TGTGCCAGCAGCGTCCGGGACTCCCAAGAGACCCAGTACTTC	CASSVRDSQETQYF
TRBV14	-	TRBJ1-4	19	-	TGTGCCAGCAGCCTAGATCTCCGACAGGAGGGTGCCACTAATGAAAAACTGTTTTTT	CASSLDLRQEGATNEKLFF
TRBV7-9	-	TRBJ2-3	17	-	TGTGCCAGCAGCTTAGTAGGGGCAGAGGGACGGGCAGATACGCAGTATTTT	CASSLVGAEGRADTQYF
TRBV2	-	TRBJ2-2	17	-	TGTGCCAGCAGTGAAGCGCTTTGGACGGCGAACACCGGGGAGCTGTTTTTT	CASSEALWTANTGELFF